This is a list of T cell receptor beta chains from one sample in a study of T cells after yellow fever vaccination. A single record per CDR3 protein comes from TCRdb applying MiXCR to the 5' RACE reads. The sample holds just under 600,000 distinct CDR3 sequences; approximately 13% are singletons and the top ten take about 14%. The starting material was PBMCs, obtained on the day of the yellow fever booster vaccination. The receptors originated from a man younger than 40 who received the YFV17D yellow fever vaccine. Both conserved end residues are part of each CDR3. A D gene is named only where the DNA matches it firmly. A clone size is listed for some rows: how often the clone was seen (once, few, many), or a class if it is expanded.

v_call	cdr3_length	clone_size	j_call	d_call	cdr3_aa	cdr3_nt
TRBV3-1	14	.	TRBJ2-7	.	CASSQAGPLYEQYF	TGTGCCAGCAGCCAGGCGGGACCACTCTACGAGCAGTACTTC
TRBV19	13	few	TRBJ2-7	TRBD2	CASRRSGSTEQYF	TGTGCCAGTAGGCGCAGCGGGAGCACCGAGCAGTACTTC
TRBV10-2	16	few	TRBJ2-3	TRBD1	CASGEEGQGAGDTQYF	TGCGCCAGCGGCGAAGAGGGACAGGGGGCGGGGGATACGCAGTATTTT
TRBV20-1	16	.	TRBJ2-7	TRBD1	CSARETGVTYVIQQYF	TGCAGTGCTAGAGAAACAGGGGTTACCTACGTTATCCAGCAGTACTTC
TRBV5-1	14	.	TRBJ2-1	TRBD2	CASRGGAGNNEQFF	TGCGCCAGCAGGGGAGGGGCGGGTAACAATGAGCAGTTCTTC
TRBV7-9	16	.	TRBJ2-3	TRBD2	CASSSKTSGSTDTQYF	TGTGCCAGCAGCTCCAAGACTAGCGGGAGCACAGATACGCAGTATTTT
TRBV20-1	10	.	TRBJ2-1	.	CSGGSGEQFF	TGCAGTGGAGGGTCTGGTGAGCAGTTCTTC
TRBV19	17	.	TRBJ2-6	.	CASSLLGPFSGANVLTF	TGTGCCAGTAGTCTCCTGGGACCCTTTTCTGGGGCCAACGTCCTGACTTTC
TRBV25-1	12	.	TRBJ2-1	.	CASSVVGTVPFF	TGTGCCAGCAGTGTTGTGGGAACAGTGCCGTTCTTC
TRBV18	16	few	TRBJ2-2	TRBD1	CASSPLRTGGSGELFF	TGTGCCAGCTCACCCCTACGGACAGGGGGCAGCGGGGAGCTGTTTTTT
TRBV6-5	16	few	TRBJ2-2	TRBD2	CASSYGGLAGTGELFF	TGTGCCAGCAGTTACGGGGGACTAGCGGGCACCGGGGAGCTGTTTTTT
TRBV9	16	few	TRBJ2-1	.	CASGGSAMNSYNEQFF	TGTGCCAGCGGGGGTAGCGCCATGAACTCCTACAATGAGCAGTTCTTC
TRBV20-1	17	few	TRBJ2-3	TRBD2	CSASIRGASGSTDTQYF	TGCAGTGCTAGTATTAGAGGTGCTAGCGGAAGCACAGATACGCAGTATTTT
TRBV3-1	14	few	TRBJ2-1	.	CASSHYISRNEQFF	TGTGCCAGCAGCCATTATATCAGCCGGAATGAGCAGTTCTTC
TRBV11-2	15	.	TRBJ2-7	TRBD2	CASRELKAGANEQYF	TGTGCCAGTAGAGAGTTAAAGGCGGGAGCTAACGAGCAGTACTTC